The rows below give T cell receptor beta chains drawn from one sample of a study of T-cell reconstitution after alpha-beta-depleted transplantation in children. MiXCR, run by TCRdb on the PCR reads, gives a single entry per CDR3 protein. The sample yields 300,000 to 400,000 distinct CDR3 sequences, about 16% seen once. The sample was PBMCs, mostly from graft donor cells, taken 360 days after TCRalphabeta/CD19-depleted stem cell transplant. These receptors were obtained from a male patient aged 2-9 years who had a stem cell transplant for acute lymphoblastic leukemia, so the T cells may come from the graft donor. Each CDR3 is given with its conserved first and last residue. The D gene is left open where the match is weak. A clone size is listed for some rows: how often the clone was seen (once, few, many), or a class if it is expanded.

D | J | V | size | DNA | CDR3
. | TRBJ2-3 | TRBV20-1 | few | TGCAGTGCAGCAGGTATATGGACAGATACGCAGTATTTT | CSAAGIWTDTQYF
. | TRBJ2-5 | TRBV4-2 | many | TGTGCCAGCAGCCCGAGGGTCAGCCGAGAGACCCAGTACTTC | CASSPRVSRETQYF
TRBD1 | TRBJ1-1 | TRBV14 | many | TGTGCCAGCAGCGCGCCGGGACAGGTTATGAACACTGAAGCTTTCTTT | CASSAPGQVMNTEAFF
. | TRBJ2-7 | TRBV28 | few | TGTGCCAGCAGGGAGGGGGCCTGGACTAGGCGCGAGCAGTACTTC | CASREGAWTRREQYF
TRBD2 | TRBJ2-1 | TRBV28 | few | TGTGCCAGCAGTGGACTAGCGGGGTCCAATGAGCAGTTCTTC | CASSGLAGSNEQFF
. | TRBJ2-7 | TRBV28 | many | TGTGCCAGCAGTTCCGTTGTGTCTGACAGATTTCGATACGAGCAGTACTTC | CASSSVVSDRFRYEQYF
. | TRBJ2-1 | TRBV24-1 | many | TGTGCCACCAGTGATTTCCAGACGGGAGCCTACAATGAGCAGTTCTTC | CATSDFQTGAYNEQFF
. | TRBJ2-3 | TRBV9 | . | TGTGCCAGCAGCGTAACCCCGAGGGGGACAGATACGCAGTATTTT | CASSVTPRGTDTQYF
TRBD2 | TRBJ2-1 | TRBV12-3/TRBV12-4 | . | TGTGCCAGCAGTTTAATCCTAGCGGACAATGAGCAGTTCTTC | CASSLILADNEQFF
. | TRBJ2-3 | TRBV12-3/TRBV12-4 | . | TGTGCCAGCAGTTTCCCGGGAATCTGGGAAACAGATACGCAGTATTTT | CASSFPGIWETDTQYF
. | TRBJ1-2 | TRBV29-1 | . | TGCAGCGCCGGCCCCGTCTCCGGGACACCAAAGCATGGCTACACCTTC | CSAGPVSGTPKHGYTF
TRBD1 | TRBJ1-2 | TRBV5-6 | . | TGTGCCAGCAGCTTGCCCGGGACAGCGTACTATGGCTACACCTTC | CASSLPGTAYYGYTF
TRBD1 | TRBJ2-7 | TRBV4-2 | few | TGTGCCAGCAGCCAGCCGGGACAGGGACCCTACGAGCAGTACTTC | CASSQPGQGPYEQYF
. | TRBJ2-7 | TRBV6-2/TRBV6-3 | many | TGTGCCAGCACCAAGGGGTTCATCTCCTACGAGCAGTACTTC | CASTKGFISYEQYF
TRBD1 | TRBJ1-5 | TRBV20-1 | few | TGCAGTGCTACCGGGACAGGGGATCAGCCCCAGCATTTT | CSATGTGDQPQHF
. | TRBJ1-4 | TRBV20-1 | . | TGCAGTGCTAGAGACGGGAGTACTAATGAAAAACTGTTTTTT | CSARDGSTNEKLFF
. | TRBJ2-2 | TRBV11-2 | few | TGTGCCAGCAGCTTATCCCTCGGACTATCAATGAACACCGGGGAGCTGTTTTTT | CASSLSLGLSMNTGELFF
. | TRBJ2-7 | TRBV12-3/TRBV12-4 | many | TGTGCCAGCAGCCCCGGGTGGCGCTGGGGCTCCTACGAGCAGTACTTC | CASSPGWRWGSYEQYF
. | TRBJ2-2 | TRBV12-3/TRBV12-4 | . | TGTGCCAGCAGCAAGATAACGGCCGGGGAGCTGTTTTTT | CASSKITAGELFF
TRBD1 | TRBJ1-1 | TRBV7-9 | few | TGTGCCAGCAGCTCGTCGACAGGGAAGGACACTGAAGCTTTCTTT | CASSSSTGKDTEAFF
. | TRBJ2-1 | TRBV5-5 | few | TGTGCCAGCACCGGGGTAAACAATGAGCAGTTCTTC | CASTGVNNEQFF
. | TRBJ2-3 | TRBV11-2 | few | TGTGCCAGCAGCTCAGCCGGTACGCAGTATTTT | CASSSAGTQYF
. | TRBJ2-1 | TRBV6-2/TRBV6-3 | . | TGTGCCAGCAGTTACTACAGTTACAATGAGCAGTTCTTC | CASSYYSYNEQFF
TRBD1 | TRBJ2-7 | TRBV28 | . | TGTGCCAGCAGTTTTTTACAGGGGGCCTACGAGCAGTACTTC | CASSFLQGAYEQYF
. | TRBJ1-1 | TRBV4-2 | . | TGTGCCAGCAGCCAATCTACCTTTCAGGGGAACACTGAAGCTTTCTTT | CASSQSTFQGNTEAFF
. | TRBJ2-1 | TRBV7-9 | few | TGTGCCAGCAGCTTAAAGTCCGCGAGCTCCTACAATGAGCAGTTCTTC | CASSLKSASSYNEQFF
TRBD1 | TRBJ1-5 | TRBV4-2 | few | TGTGCCAGCAGCCAAGAGGAGCAGGGGGCGGGCAATCAGCCCCAGCATTTT | CASSQEEQGAGNQPQHF
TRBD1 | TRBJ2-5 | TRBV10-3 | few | TGTGCCATCAGTGAGTCAGGGACAGGGTCGGCGGAGACCCAGTACTTC | CAISESGTGSAETQYF
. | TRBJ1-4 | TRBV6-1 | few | TGTGCCAGCAGTGACACAATTCGTCACCGGAGGGGTGGAAAACTGTTTTTT | CASSDTIRHRRGGKLFF
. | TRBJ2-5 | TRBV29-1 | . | TGCAGCGTTGATGAGGAGACCCAGTACTTC | CSVDEETQYF
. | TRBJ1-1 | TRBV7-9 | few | TGTGCCAGCAGCTTAGCAGCGGGGGTGAACACTGAAGCTTTCTTT | CASSLAAGVNTEAFF
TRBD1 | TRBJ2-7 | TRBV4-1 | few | TGCGCCAGCAGCCTTCACGGGACAGGGTCTGACGAGCAGTACTTC | CASSLHGTGSDEQYF
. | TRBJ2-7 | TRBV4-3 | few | TGCGCCAGCAGCCGTGGAGTAGGGGGGCAGGGGTTCGAGCAGTACTTC | CASSRGVGGQGFEQYF
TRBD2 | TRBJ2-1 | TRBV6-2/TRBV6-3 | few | TGTGCCAGCACCGGGACTAGCGCCTACAATGAGCAGTTCTTC | CASTGTSAYNEQFF
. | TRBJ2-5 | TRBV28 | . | TGTGCCAGCAGTTCCTGGGGGGGGCGCGAACGAGAGACCCAGTACTTC | CASSSWGGRERETQYF
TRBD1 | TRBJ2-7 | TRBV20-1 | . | TGCAGTGCGATGGACAGGGGAACCTACGAGCAGTACTTC | CSAMDRGTYEQYF
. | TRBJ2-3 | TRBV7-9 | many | TGTGCCAGCAGCTTAGTACCCCAAGGGCAGTATTTT | CASSLVPQGQYF
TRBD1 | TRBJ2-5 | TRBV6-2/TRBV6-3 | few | TGTGCCAGCAGCAAAATTACCGGGACAGGGCAAGAGACCCAGTACTTC | CASSKITGTGQETQYF
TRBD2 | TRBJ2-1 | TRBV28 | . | TGTGCCAGCAGTTCCCCCGGGGGGGAGCAGTTCTTC | CASSSPGGEQFF
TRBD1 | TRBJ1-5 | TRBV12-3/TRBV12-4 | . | TGTGCCAGCAGTTGGACAGGGGGTAGCAATCAGCCCCAGCATTTT | CASSWTGGSNQPQHF
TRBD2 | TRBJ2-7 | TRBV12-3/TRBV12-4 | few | TGTGCCAGCAGTTGGGGACTAGCGGGAGTCCACGAGCAGTACTTC | CASSWGLAGVHEQYF
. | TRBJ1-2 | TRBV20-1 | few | TGCAGTGCTAGAGTCAGGGTGGAGGATGGCTACACCTTC | CSARVRVEDGYTF
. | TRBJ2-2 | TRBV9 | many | TGTGCCAGCAGCGTAGTGGGGACCGGGGAGCTGTTTTTT | CASSVVGTGELFF
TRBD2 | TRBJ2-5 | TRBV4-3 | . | TGCGCCAGCAGCCCGGGGACTAGCGGGTTGTGGGAGACCCAGTACTTC | CASSPGTSGLWETQYF
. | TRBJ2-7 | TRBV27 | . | TGTGCCAGCAAACTAACAGGGTTCTACGAGCAGTACTTC | CASKLTGFYEQYF
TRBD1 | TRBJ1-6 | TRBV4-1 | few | TGCGCCAGCAGCCAAAGTTTCACTCCGGGACAGGCGAATTCACCCCTCCACTTT | CASSQSFTPGQANSPLHF
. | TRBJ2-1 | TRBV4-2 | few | TGTGCCAGCAGCCAAGAACTCCTAACAAGAGAGGGTTGGTACAATGAGCAGTTCTTC | CASSQELLTREGWYNEQFF
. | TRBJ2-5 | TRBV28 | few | TGTGCCAGCAGTTTAGGATCGGGGCTTCTTGAAGAAGAGACCCAGTACTTC | CASSLGSGLLEEETQYF
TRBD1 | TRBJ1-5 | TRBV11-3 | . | TGTGCCAGCAGCTTAGAGCGGACAGGGGGCAGTTTTCAGCCCCAGCATTTT | CASSLERTGGSFQPQHF
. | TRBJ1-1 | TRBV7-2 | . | TGTGCCAGCAGCTTCTCAGACATGAACACTGAAGCTTTCTTT | CASSFSDMNTEAFF
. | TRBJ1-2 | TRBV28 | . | TGTGCCAGCACTAGGACGGGATATGGAGGCTACACCTTC | CASTRTGYGGYTF
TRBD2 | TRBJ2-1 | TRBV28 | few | TGTGCCAGCAGTTTGGAAGTGTCGGGGGGTGAGCAGTTCTTC | CASSLEVSGGEQFF
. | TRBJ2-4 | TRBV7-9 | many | TGTGCCAGCAGCCCCCCCAGAGTGGGCAAAAACATTCAGTACTTC | CASSPPRVGKNIQYF
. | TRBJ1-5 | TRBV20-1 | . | TGCAGTGCCCAGGGGACCAGCAATCAGCCCCAGCATTTT | CSAQGTSNQPQHF
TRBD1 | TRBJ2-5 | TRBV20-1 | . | TGCAGTGCTAGAAGACAGGGTAGCTATCGAGAGACCCAGTACTTC | CSARRQGSYRETQYF
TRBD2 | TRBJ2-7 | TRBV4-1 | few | TGCGCCAGCAGCCAAGAAAAGATAGCGGGAATCCACGAGCAGTACTTC | CASSQEKIAGIHEQYF
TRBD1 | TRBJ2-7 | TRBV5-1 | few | TGCGCCAGCAGCCGGACCGGGACAGGAGTTTACGAGCAGTACTTC | CASSRTGTGVYEQYF